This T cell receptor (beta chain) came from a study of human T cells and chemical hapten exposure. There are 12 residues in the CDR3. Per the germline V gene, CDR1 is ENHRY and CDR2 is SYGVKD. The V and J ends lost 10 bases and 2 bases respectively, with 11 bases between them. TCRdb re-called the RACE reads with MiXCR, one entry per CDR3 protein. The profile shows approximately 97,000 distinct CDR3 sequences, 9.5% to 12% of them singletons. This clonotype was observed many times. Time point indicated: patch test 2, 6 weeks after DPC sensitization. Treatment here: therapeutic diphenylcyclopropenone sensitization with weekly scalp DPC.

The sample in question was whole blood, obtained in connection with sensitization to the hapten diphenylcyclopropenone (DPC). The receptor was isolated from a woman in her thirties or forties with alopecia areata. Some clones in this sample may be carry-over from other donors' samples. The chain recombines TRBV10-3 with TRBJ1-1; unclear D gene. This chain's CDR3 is CASEAANTEAFF. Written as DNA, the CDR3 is TGTGCCAGCGAGGCGGCAAACACTGAAGCTTTCTTT.